The rows below give T cell receptor beta chains drawn from one sample of a study of T cells after yellow fever vaccination. MiXCR was run by TCRdb on the 5' RACE reads, yielding one entry per CDR3 protein. The data show 230,000 or so distinct CDR3 sequences, about 3.9% seen once. Sequencing used PBMCs, obtained 15 days after the yellow fever booster vaccination. Every receptor here comes from a man aged 18 to 29 who received the YFV17D yellow fever vaccine. Both conserved end residues are part of each CDR3. A D gene is named only where the DNA matches it firmly. Clone size is given for some rows only: seen once, a few or many times, or a class if the clone is expanded.

V gene	D gene	J gene	clone size	CDR3 DNA	CDR3 protein
TRBV7-6	.	TRBJ2-2	many	TGTGCCACGACCGGGACTTCGAACACCGGGGAGCTGTTTTTT	CATTGTSNTGELFF
TRBV20-1	TRBD1	TRBJ1-1	many	TGCAGTGCGGGCGGACAGGGACGCACTGAAGCTTTCTTT	CSAGGQGRTEAFF
TRBV5-6	.	TRBJ1-5	.	TGTGCCAGCAGCTCGAACGACAGATATCAGCCCCAGCATTTT	CASSSNDRYQPQHF
TRBV20-1	TRBD2	TRBJ2-1	many	TGCAGTGCAAGTAGCGGGGGGCCCGATTCGTTCTTC	CSASSGGPDSFF
TRBV5-1	.	TRBJ2-3	many	TGCGCCAGCAACAGGGTGTCCTCGGCAGATACGCAGTATTTT	CASNRVSSADTQYF
TRBV10-3	.	TRBJ2-3	many	TGTGCCATCAGCGATCTCGAATCGACGGTACCTAGCACAGATACGCAGTATTTT	CAISDLESTVPSTDTQYF
TRBV7-2	.	TRBJ2-3	many	TGTGCCAGCAGCTTAGGGAACGGGGATACGCAGTATTTT	CASSLGNGDTQYF
TRBV6-2/TRBV6-3	.	TRBJ2-3	many	TGTGCCAGCAGTCACGGCTACAGCACAGATACGCAGTATTTT	CASSHGYSTDTQYF
TRBV6-5	.	TRBJ1-1	many	TGTGCCAGCAGTCCCGGTGAGGATCGGACTGAAGCTTTCTTT	CASSPGEDRTEAFF
TRBV27	.	TRBJ1-4	many	TGTGCCAGCCGTCAGGGACTGAACAATGAAAAACTGTTTTTT	CASRQGLNNEKLFF
TRBV11-2	TRBD2	TRBJ2-1	many	TGTGCCAGCAGCTTAGCTTGGACTAGCGGGGGGGCGAGGTCCTACAATGAGCAGTTCTTC	CASSLAWTSGGARSYNEQFF
TRBV5-1	.	TRBJ1-6	many	TGCGCCAGCAGCCGCGGACAGTCCTATAATTCACCCCTCCACTTT	CASSRGQSYNSPLHF
TRBV4-1	.	TRBJ2-5	many	TGCGCCAGCAGCCAAGATCGGGGCAGGCCAGCTCAAGAGACCCAGTACTTC	CASSQDRGRPAQETQYF
TRBV3-1	TRBD1	TRBJ1-1	many	TGTGCCAGCAGCCACGGACAGGGTGAAGCTTTCTTT	CASSHGQGEAFF
TRBV20-1	.	TRBJ2-5	many	TGCAGTGCTAGGGAGGGGGGGCCAAAAAGTCCCCAGTACTTC	CSAREGGPKSPQYF
TRBV15	TRBD2	TRBJ2-5	many	TGTGCCACCAGCAGGGGGACTAGCGGAGAAGAGACCCAGTACTTC	CATSRGTSGEETQYF
TRBV7-8	TRBD1	TRBJ2-2	many	TGTGCCAGCACGGGACAGGGAACGAACACCGGGGAGCTGTTTTTT	CASTGQGTNTGELFF
TRBV5-4	.	TRBJ1-4	few	TGTGCCAGCAGCTTGTGGGGTATGGATGGAAAACTGTTTTTT	CASSLWGMDGKLFF
TRBV6-5	.	TRBJ2-2	many	TGTGCCAGCAGGCAAAGGGACCGCGACACCGGGGAGCTGTTTTTT	CASRQRDRDTGELFF
TRBV7-3	.	TRBJ2-3	many	TGTGCCAGCAGCTTGGGGACTAGCACAGATACGCAGTATTTT	CASSLGTSTDTQYF
TRBV10-2	TRBD2	TRBJ2-3	many	TGCGCCAGCAGTGAACTAGCGGGGACCTCAGATACGCAGTATTTT	CASSELAGTSDTQYF
TRBV6-5	TRBD1	TRBJ1-4	many	TGTGCCACCGGCGACAGGGGGGAGGAAAAACTGTTTTTT	CATGDRGEEKLFF
TRBV7-2	TRBD1	TRBJ1-6	many	TGTGCCAGCAGCAGCAGGGGGGCAAATAATTCACCCCTCCACTTT	CASSSRGANNSPLHF
TRBV10-3	.	TRBJ1-2	many	TGTGCCATCCAGACAGGCTCTTATGGCTACACCTTC	CAIQTGSYGYTF
TRBV24-1	.	TRBJ1-1	many	TGTGCCACCAGGCCCCGTGGGGGCGATCGAACTGAAGCTTTCTTT	CATRPRGGDRTEAFF